Detailed here is one T cell receptor (beta chain). What it binds is unknown. The sample originates from a study of T-cell reconstitution after alpha-beta-depleted transplantation in children. Unique molecular identifiers tagged the TCRbeta library. TCRdb fed the PCR reads into MiXCR, producing one record per CDR3 protein. The sample contains around 300,000 distinct CDR3 sequences, around 25% of which appear only once. Study observations and caveats: Expanded graft clones, several hundred of them, were reportedly the source of alpha-beta T cells about two months after transplant. Diversity and T-cell counts at one year after transplant derived mostly from new T cells.

J lost 3 bases, V lost 2 bases, and 6 bases had no gene match. CDR1 and CDR2 (germline): DFQATT, SNEGSKA (reference sequence). This CDR3 is 14 amino acids long. The starting material was PBMCs, mostly from graft donor cells, obtained 180 days after TCRalphabeta/CD19-depleted stem cell transplant. The source is a male patient younger than 18 who had a stem cell transplant for acute lymphoblastic leukemia, so the T cells may come from the graft donor. J is TRBJ2-5 and V is TRBV20-1; 7 nucleotides align to TRBD1. CDR3 sequence: CSARLPTGKETQYF. For the CDR3, the DNA is TGCAGTGCTAGACTCCCGACAGGGAAAGAGACCCAGTACTTC.